The source of this TCR beta chain is a study of brain T cells in children with intractable seizures. General study results and limits: Patients' HCMV serostatus was unknown; virus specificity rests on CDR3 similarity alone. Pre-surgery blood may have been undersampled, hiding some clones.

Time point reported: blood from clinic visit 5 months post-surgery; TSC patient then seizure free. The sequenced cases were selected for having the highest brain T cell transcript signatures. Before surgery, patients took at least one anti-epileptic drug. Concerning this clone itself: No antigen is known for it.

Trimming pared 6 bases from V and 2 bases from J, leaving 11 bases between. This CDR3 region has 13 residues. The assay was immunoSEQ multiplex PCR, and TCRdb's table has in-frame clones only and misses some. Among approximately 330,000 clones listed, approximately 93% were seen once. V is TRBV12-3 or TRBV12-4 and J is TRBJ2-7; D is uncertain. This TCR was sampled from a boy younger than two with tuberous sclerosis and intractable seizures. The sequences come from peripheral blood, collected 5 to 6 months after surgery. The CDR3 reads CASSTVSPYEQYF. CDR3 nucleotides: TGTGCCAGCAGCACCGTCAGCCCCTACGAGCAGTACTTC.